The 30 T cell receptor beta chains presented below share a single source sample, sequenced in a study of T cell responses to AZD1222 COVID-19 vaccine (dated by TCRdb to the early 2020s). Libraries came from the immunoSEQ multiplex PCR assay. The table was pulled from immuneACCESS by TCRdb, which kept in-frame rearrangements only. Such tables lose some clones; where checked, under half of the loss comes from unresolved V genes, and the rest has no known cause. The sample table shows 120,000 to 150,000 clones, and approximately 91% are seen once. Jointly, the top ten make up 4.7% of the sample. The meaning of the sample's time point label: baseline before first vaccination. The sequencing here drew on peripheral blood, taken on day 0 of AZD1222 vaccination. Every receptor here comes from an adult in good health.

The CDR3 is CASSLVSSGRRGSTGELFF. CDR3 DNA sequence: TGTGCCAGCAGCTTGGTTTCTAGCGGGAGAAGGGGATCCACCGGGGAGCTGTTTTTT. The genes are TRBV13 and TRBJ2-2; 10 bases are a match to TRBD2. The CDR3 is made up of 19 amino acids. The germline V gene encodes CDR1 PRHDT and CDR2 FYEKMQ (reference sequence). The V segment lost 3 bases and the J segment 4 bases; nucleotides outside the gene matches: 14.

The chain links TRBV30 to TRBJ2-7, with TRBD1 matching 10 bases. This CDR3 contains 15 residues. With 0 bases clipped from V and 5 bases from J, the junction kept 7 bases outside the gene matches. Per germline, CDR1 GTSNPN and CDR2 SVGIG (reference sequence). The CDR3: CAWSVPGTGVNEQYF. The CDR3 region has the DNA TGTGCCTGGAGTGTACCAGGGACAGGGGTAAACGAGCAGTACTTC.

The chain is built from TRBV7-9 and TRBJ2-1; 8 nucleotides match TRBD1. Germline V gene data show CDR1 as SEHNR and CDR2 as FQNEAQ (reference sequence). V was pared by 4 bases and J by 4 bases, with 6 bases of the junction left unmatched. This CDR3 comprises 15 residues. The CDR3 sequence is CASSSQGASYNEQFF. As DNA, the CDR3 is TGTGCCAGCAGCTCGCAGGGGGCTTCTTACAATGAGCAGTTCTTC.

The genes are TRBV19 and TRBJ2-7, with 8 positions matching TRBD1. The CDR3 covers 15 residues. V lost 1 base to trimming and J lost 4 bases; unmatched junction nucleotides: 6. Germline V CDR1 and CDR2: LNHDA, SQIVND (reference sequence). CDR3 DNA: TGTGCCAGTAGTATAGGGCAGGGGGCCTCGTACGAGCAGTACTTC. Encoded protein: CASSIGQGASYEQYF. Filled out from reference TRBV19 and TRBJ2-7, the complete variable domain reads DGGITQSPKYLFRKEGQNVTLSCEQNLNHDAMYWYRQDPGQGLRLIYYSQIVNDFQKGDIAEGYSVSREKKESFPLTVTSAQKNPTAFYLCASSIGQGASYEQYFGPGTRLTVT.

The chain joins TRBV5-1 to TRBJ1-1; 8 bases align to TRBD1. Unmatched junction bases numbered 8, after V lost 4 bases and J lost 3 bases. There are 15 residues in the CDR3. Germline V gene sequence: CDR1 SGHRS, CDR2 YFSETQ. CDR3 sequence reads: CASSAGQGLDTEAFF. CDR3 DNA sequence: TGCGCCAGCAGCGCCGGACAGGGCTTGGACACTGAAGCTTTCTTT.

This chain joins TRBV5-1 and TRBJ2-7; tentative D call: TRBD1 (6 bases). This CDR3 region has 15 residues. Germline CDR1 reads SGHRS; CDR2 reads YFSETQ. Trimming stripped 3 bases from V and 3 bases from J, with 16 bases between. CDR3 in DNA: TGCGCCAGCAGCTGGGACGGGACAAACAGCTACGAGCAGTACTTC. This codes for CASSWDGTNSYEQYF.

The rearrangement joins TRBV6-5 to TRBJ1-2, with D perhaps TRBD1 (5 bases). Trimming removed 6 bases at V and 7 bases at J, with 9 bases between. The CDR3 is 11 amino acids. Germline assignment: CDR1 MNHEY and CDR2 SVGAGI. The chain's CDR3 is CASSARVGYTF. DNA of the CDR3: TGTGCCAGCAGCGCCAGGGTTGGCTACACCTTC.

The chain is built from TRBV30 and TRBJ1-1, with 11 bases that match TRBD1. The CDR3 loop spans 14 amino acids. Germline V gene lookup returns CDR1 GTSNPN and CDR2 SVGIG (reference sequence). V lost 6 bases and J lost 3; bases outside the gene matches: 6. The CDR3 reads CACGQGALDTEAFF. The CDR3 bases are TGTGCCTGCGGACAGGGGGCTTTAGACACTGAAGCTTTCTTT.

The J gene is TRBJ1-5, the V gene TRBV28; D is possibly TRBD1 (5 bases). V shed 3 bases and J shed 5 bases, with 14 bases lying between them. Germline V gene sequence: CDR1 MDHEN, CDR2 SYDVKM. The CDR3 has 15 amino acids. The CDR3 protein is CASSFGQGLYQPQHF. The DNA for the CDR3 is TGTGCCAGCAGTTTCGGGCAGGGACTCTATCAGCCCCAGCATTTT. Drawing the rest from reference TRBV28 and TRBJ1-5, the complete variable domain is DVKVTQSSRYLVKRTGEKVFLECVQDMDHENMFWYRQDPGLGLRLIYFSYDVKMKEKGDIPEGYSVSREKKERFSLILESASTNQTSMYLCASSFGQGLYQPQHFGDGTRLSIL.

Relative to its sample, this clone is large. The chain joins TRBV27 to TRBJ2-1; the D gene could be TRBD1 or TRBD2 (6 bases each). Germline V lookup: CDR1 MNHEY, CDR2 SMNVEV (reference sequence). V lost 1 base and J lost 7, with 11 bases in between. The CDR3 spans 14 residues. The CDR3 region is CASSLWGAVNEQFF. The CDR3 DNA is TGTGCCAGCAGTTTATGGGGGGCAGTGAATGAGCAGTTCTTC.

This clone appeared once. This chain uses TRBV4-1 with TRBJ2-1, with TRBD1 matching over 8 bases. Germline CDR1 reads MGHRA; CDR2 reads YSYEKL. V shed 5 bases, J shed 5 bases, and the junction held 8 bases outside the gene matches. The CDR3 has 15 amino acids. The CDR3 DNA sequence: TGCGCCAGCAGCTTCACAGGGGGTGGAGACAATGAGCAGTTCTTC. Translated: CASSFTGGGDNEQFF.

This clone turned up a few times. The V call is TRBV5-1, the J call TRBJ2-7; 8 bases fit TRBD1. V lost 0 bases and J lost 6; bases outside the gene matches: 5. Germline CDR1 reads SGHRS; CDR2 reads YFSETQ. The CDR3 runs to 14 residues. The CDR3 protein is CASSLGQGSLEQYF. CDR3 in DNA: TGCGCCAGCAGCTTGGGACAGGGGTCTCTCGAGCAGTACTTC.

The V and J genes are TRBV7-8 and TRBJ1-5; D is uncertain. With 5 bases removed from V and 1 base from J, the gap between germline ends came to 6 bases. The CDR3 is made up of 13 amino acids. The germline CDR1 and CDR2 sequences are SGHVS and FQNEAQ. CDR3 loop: CASSPRSNQPQHF. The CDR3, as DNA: TGTGCCAGCAGCCCTAGGAGCAATCAGCCCCAGCATTTT.

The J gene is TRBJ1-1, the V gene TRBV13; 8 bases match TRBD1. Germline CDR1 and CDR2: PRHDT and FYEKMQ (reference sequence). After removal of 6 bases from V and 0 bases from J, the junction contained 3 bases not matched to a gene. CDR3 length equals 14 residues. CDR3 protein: CASRRQGLNTEAFF. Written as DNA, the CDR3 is TGTGCCAGCAGACGACAGGGGCTGAACACTGAAGCTTTCTTT.

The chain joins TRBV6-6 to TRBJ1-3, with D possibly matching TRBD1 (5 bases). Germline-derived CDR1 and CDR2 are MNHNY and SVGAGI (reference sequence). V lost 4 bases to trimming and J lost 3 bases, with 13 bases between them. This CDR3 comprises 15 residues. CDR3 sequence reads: CASSWEGRGGNTIYF. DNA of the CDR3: TGTGCCAGCAGTTGGGAGGGGAGGGGTGGAAACACCATATATTTT.

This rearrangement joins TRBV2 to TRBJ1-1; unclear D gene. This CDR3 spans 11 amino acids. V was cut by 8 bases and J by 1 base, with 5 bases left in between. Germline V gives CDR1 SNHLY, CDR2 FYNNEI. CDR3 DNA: TGTGCCAGCTATAGGAACACTGAAGCTTTCTTT. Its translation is CASYRNTEAFF. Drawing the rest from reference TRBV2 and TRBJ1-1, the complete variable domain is EPEVTQTPSHQVTQMGQEVILRCVPISNHLYFYWYRQILGQKVEFLVSFYNNEISEKSEIFDDQFSVERPDGSNFTLKIRSTKLEDSAMYFCASYRNTEAFFGQGTRLTVV.

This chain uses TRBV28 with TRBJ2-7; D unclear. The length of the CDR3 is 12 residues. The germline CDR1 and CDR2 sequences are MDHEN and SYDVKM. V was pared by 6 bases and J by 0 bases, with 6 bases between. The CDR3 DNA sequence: TGTGCCAGCAGCACAGCCTCCTACGAGCAGTACTTC. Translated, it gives CASSTASYEQYF.

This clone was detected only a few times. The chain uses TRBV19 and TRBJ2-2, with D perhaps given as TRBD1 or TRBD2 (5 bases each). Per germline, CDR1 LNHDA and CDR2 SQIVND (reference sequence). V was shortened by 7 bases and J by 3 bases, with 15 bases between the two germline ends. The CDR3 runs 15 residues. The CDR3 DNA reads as TGTGCCAGTAAGGGGAGAACAGCTTACACCGGGGAGCTGTTTTTT. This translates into CASKGRTAYTGELFF.

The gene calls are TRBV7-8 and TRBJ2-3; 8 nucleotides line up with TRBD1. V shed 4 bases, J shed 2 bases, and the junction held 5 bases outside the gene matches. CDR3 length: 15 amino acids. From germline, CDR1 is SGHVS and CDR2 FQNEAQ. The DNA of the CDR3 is TGTGCCAGCAGCTCACAGGGGGTAGACACAGATACGCAGTATTTT. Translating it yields CASSSQGVDTDTQYF.

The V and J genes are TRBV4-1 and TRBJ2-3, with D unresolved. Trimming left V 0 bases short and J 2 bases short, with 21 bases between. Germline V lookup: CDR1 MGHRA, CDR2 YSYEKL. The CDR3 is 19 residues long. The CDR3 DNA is TGCGCCAGCAGCCAAGAGAGGTCAGGCCGAGGTAGAGACACAGATACGCAGTATTTT. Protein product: CASSQERSGRGRDTDTQYF.

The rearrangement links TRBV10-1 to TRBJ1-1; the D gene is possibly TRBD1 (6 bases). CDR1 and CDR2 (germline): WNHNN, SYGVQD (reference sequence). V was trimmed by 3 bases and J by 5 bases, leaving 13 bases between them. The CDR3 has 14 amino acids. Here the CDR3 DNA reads TGCGCCAGCAGTGAACAGGGCGTGAGGACTGAAGCTTTCTTT. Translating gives CASSEQGVRTEAFF.

CDR3 loop: CASSPSAGREAFF. CDR3 nucleotide sequence: TGTGCCAGCTCACCATCCGCCGGTCGTGAAGCTTTCTTT. The chain employs TRBV18 and TRBJ1-1; unclear D gene. The CDR3 is made up of 13 amino acids. The germline CDR1 and CDR2 sequences are KGHSH and LQKENI. Trimming took 2 bases from V and 7 from J, leaving 11 bases between them.

The CDR3 sequence is CASSSLPANEQFF. CDR3 nucleotides: TGCGCCAGCAGCTCCCTCCCGGCTAATGAGCAGTTCTTC. The chain links TRBV5-1 to TRBJ2-1; no definite D call. The CDR3 has 13 amino acids. Between the trimmed V and J ends, which lost 3 bases and 7 bases, there was a span of 11 bases. Germline V CDR1 and CDR2: SGHRS, YFSETQ.

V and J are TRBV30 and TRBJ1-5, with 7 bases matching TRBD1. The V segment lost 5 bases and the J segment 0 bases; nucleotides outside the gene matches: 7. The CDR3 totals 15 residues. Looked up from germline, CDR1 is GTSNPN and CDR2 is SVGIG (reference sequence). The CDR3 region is CAWGSGQYSNQPQHF. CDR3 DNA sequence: TGTGCCTGGGGCTCGGGACAGTATAGCAATCAGCCCCAGCATTTT.

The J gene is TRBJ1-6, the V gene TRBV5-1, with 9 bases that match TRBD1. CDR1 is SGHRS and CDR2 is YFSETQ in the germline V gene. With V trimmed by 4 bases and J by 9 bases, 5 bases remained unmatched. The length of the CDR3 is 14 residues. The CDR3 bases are TGCGCCAGCAGCCGGACAGGGGAAGGTTCACCCCTCCACTTT. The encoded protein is CASSRTGEGSPLHF.

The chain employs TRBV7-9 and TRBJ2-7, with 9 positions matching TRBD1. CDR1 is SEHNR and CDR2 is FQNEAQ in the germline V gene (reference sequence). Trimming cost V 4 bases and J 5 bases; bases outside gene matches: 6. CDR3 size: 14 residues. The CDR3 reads CASSSGQGEHEQYF. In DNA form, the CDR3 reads TGTGCCAGCAGCTCGGGACAGGGCGAGCACGAGCAGTACTTC.

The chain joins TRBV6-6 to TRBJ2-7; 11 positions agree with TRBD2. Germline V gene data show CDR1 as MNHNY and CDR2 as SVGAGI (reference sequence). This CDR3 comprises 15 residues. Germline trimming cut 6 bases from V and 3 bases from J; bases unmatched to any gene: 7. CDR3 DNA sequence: TGTGCCAGCAGACTTCTAGCGGGGGGCATCTACGAGCAGTACTTC. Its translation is CASRLLAGGIYEQYF.

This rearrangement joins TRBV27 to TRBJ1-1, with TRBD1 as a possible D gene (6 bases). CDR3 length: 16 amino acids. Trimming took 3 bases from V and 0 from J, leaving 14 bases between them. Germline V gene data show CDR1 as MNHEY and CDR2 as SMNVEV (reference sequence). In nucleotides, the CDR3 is TGTGCCAGCAGTTTTCGTCGGGGGCGAGTGAACACTGAAGCTTTCTTT. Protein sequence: CASSFRRGRVNTEAFF.

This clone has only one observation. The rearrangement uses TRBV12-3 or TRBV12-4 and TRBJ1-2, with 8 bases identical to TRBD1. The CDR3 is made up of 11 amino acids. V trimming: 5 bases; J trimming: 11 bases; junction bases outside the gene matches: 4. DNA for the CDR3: TGTGCCAGCAGTCGGACAGGGCGATACACCTTC. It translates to CASSRTGRYTF.

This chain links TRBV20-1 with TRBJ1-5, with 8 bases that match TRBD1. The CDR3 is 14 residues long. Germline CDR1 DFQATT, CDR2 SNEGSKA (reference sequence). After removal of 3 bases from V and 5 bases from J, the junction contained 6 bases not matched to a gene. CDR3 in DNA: TGCAGTGCTAGTAAAACAGGGGGGTATCAGCCCCAGCATTTT. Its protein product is CSASKTGGYQPQHF.